A single T cell receptor beta chain is shown here with its context. The data were taken from a study of T cell changes during pregnancy in multiple sclerosis. Sequenced by immunoSEQ multiplex PCR; TCRdb stores in-frame clones only, minus some. The sample holds roughly 27,000 clones, about 88% seen once. Trimming shortened V by 8 bases and J by 4 bases, and 14 bases separated the two germline ends. The CDR3 runs 13 residues. Germline CDR1 reads LNHDA; CDR2 reads SQIVND (reference sequence). The rearrangement joins TRBV19 to TRBJ1-2; D is uncertain. The TCR comes from a female donor with multiple sclerosis, enrolled in a pregnancy study. Sequences were derived from CD8+ T cells from peripheral blood mononuclear cells, sampled in the second trimester of pregnancy. DNA for the CDR3: TGTGCCAGTGGGCCGATTTTGGGCTATGGCTACACCTTC. Translated, it gives CASGPILGYGYTF. The full variable domain, its missing parts supplied by reference TRBV19 and TRBJ1-2, is DGGITQSPKYLFRKEGQNVTLSCEQNLNHDAMYWYRQDPGQGLRLIYYSQIVNDFQKGDIAEGYSVSREKKESFPLTVTSAQKNPTAFYLCASGPILGYGYTFGSGTRLTVV.